The clone carrying this TCR beta chain was counted between two and nine times. Its matching antigen is unknown. Deletions cut 5 bases from V and 4 bases from J, with 14 bases between. The CDR3 is 14 amino acids. Germline values: CDR1 SNHLY, CDR2 FYNNEI. This entry comes from a study of CD8 T cells in Susac syndrome. Study results and limitations: The relatively small number of individuals in the TCR sequencing and HLA analysis was acknowledged by the study.

With random hexamers, reverse transcription was performed on roughly 0.5 to 1 ug of RNA. Multiplex immunoSEQ PCR targeted 54 Vbeta and 13 Jbeta TCR beta segments. TCRdb re-derived calls from the immunoSEQ multiplex PCR reads in MiXCR, one entry per CDR3 protein. The sample lists fewer than 350,000 distinct CDR3 sequences; roughly nine tenths were seen once. Sequencing of TCR beta, carried out with a high-throughput approach, was applied to CD8+ and CD4+ T cells from the blood. The multiple sclerosis control group consisted of treatment-naive patients whose relapsing-remitting disease, which was either stable or active, fulfilled revised McDonald criteria.

This receptor was taken from a human donor with multiple sclerosis. The chain combines TRBV2 with TRBJ1-1, with no clear D. Source material: CD4+ T cells from PBMCs. As DNA, the CDR3 is TGTGCCAGCAGTTTGGAGGGTCTAGTCACTGAAGCTTTCTTT. This encodes CASSLEGLVTEAFF.